The 8 T cell receptor beta chains below come from one sample, sequenced in a study of blood T cell repertoires in COVID-19. Using immunoSEQ multiplex PCR, the repertoire was profiled, and TCRdb retains in-frame clones only, with some absent. Of 120,000 to 150,000 clones in the sample, 85% to 90% were seen once. Source material: peripheral blood. These receptors were obtained from a woman aged 40 to 55 with acute or convalescent COVID-19.

V is TRBV5-1 and J is TRBJ1-2; a weak D match, TRBD1 (6 bases). Germline CDR1 SGHRS, CDR2 YFSETQ. The ends were cut back, 3 bases at V and 2 bases at J, with 20 bases in the middle. There are 17 residues in the CDR3. The DNA of the CDR3 is TGCGCCAGCAGCTCGGAGATCTGGCCGGACAGCAACTATGGCTACACCTTC. Translation: CASSSEIWPDSNYGYTF.

The chain recombines TRBV10-1 with TRBJ2-3, with a weak D call TRBD2 (5 bases). Deletions cut 5 bases from V and 4 bases from J, with 22 bases between. The germline V gene has CDR1 WNHNN and CDR2 SYGVQD (reference sequence). The length of the CDR3 is 17 residues. The CDR3 bases are TGCGCCAGCAGTTCCTCCGGACCAAGAGGGCGGGCAGATACGCAGTATTTT. Translating gives CASSSSGPRGRADTQYF.

This rearrangement joins TRBV18 to TRBJ2-5; tentatively, D is TRBD2 (7 bases). The CDR3 contains 16 residues. V lost 1 base to trimming and J lost 1 base, with 13 bases between them. Looked up from germline, CDR1 is KGHSH and CDR2 is LQKENI. CDR3: CASSPRGGLSQETQYF. Written as DNA, the CDR3 is TGTGCCAGCTCACCACGAGGGGGACTAAGCCAAGAGACCCAGTACTTC.

The chain uses TRBV14 and TRBJ2-7; TRBD2 is a possible D gene (6 bases). CDR1 and CDR2 (germline): SGHDN, FVKESK. Trimming cost V 1 base and J 4 bases, with 14 bases left between them. This CDR3 has 15 amino acids. CDR3 coding DNA: TGTGCCAGCAGCCAAGCAGGAGGGAATTGGTACGAGCAGTACTTC. This codes for CASSQAGGNWYEQYF.

The chain is built from TRBV27 and TRBJ2-7, with a weak D call TRBD2 (6 bases). Germline V gene data show CDR1 as MNHEY and CDR2 as SMNVEV (reference sequence). This CDR3 region has 16 residues. Trimming cost V 5 bases and J 3 bases, with 20 bases left between them. CDR3 loop: CASSPLPTRRGYEQYF. CDR3 in DNA: TGTGCCAGCAGTCCCCTCCCGACTAGGAGGGGCTACGAGCAGTACTTC.

This clone appeared a single time. This chain connects TRBV7-2 to TRBJ2-5, with a weak D call TRBD1 (5 bases). V was clipped by 1 base and J by 7 bases, with 10 bases between them. The CDR3 is 13 amino acids. The germline V gene encodes CDR1 SGHTA and CDR2 FQGNSA. CDR3 residues: CASSLEGLGTQYF. CDR3 DNA sequence: TGTGCCAGCAGCTTAGAGGGGCTGGGGACCCAGTACTTC.

The chain links TRBV19 to TRBJ2-7, with a possible D match to TRBD2 (5 bases). CDR1 is LNHDA, CDR2 SQIVND, per germline (reference sequence). V was trimmed by 4 bases and J by 4 bases, leaving 11 bases between them. The CDR3 runs 13 residues. Written as DNA, the CDR3 is TGTGCCAGTAGTACCGAGGGCGGTTACGAGCAGTACTTC. Its translation is CASSTEGGYEQYF.

V is TRBV27 and J is TRBJ1-1, with D perhaps TRBD1 (6 bases). Germline V gene lookup returns CDR1 MNHEY and CDR2 SMNVEV (reference sequence). CDR3 length: 14 residues. Trimming stripped 5 bases from V and 2 bases from J, with 12 bases between. DNA for the CDR3: TGTGCCAGCAGTGGGGGGGGCTCCAACACTGAAGCTTTCTTT. It yields the protein CASSGGGSNTEAFF.